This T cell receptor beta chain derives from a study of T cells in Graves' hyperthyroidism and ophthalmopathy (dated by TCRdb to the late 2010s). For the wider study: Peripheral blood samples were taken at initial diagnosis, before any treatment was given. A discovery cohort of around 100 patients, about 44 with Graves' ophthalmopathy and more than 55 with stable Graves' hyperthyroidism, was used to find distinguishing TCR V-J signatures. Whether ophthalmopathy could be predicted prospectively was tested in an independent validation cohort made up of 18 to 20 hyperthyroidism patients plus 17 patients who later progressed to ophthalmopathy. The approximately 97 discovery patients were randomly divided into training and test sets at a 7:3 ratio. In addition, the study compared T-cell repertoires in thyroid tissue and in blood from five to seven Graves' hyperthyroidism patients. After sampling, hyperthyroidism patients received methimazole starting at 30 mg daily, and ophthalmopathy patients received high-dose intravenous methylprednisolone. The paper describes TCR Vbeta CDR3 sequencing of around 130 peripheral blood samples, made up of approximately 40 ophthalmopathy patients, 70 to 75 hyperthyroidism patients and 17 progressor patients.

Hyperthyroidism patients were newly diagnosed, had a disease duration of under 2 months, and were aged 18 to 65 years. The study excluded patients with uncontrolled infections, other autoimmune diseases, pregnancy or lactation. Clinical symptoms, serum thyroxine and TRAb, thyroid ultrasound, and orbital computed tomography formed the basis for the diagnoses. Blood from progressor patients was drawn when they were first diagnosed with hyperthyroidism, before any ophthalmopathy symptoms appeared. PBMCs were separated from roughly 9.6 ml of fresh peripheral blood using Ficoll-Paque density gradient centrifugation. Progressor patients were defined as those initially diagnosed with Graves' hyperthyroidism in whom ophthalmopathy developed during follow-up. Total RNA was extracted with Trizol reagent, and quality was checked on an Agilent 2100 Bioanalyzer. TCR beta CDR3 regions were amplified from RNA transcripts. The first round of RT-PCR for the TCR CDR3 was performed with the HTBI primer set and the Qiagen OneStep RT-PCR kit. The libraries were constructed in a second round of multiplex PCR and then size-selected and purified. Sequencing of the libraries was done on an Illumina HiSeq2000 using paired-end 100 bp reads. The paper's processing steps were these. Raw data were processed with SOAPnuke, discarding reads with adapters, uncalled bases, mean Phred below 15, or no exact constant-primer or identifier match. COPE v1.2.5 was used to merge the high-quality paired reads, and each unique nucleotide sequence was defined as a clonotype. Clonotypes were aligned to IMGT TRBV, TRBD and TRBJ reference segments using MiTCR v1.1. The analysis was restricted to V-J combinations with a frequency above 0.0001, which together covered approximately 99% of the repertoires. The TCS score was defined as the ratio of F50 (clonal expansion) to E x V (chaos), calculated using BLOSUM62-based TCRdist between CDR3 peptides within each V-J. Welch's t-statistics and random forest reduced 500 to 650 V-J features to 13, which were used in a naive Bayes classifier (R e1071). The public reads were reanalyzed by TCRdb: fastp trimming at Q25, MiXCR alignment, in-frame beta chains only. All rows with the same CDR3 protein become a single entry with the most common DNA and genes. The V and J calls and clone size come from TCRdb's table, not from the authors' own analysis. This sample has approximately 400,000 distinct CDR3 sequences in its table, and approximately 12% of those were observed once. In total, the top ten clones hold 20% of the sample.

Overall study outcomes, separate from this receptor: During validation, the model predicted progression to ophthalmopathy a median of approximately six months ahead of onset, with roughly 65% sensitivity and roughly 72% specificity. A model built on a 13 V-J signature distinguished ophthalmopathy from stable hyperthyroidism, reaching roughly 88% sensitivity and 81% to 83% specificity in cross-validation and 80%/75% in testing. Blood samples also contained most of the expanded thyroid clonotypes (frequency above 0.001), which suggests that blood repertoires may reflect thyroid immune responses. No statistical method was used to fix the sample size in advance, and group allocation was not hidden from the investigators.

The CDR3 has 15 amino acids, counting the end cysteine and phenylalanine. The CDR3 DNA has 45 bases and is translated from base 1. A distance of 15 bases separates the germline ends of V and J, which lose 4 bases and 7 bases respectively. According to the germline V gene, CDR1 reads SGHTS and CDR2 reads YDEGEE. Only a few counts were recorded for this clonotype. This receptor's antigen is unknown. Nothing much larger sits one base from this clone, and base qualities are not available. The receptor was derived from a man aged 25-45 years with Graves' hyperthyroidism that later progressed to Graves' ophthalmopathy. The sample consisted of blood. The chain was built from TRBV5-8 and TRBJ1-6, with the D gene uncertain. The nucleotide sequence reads TGTGCCAGCAGCGTTGCCAGGCGGCCCAATTCACCCCTCCACTTT. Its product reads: CASSVARRPNSPLHF.